This T cell receptor (beta chain) is from a study of blood T cell repertoires in COVID-19. Germline V gives CDR1 SGHRS, CDR2 YFSETQ. CDR3 size: 16 residues. V lost 0 bases, J lost 3 bases, and 15 bases lay in between. Cohort placement rested on clinical history that participants reported themselves. Libraries were prepared by immunoSEQ multiplex PCR; TCRdb keeps only in-frame clonotypes and omits some of them. This sample carries 150,000 to 200,000 clones, 75% to 90% of them seen once, and the ten largest clones take 4.4%. The V and J genes are TRBV5-1 and TRBJ1-1; D might be TRBD1 (6 bases). This receptor was obtained from a woman in her 50s who had recovered from COVID-19. Material: PBMCs or T cells enriched from blood (not recorded which). DNA of the CDR3: TGCGCCAGCAGCTTGGGGACAGACGTTAGGGACACTGAAGCTTTCTTT. It yields the protein CASSLGTDVRDTEAFF.